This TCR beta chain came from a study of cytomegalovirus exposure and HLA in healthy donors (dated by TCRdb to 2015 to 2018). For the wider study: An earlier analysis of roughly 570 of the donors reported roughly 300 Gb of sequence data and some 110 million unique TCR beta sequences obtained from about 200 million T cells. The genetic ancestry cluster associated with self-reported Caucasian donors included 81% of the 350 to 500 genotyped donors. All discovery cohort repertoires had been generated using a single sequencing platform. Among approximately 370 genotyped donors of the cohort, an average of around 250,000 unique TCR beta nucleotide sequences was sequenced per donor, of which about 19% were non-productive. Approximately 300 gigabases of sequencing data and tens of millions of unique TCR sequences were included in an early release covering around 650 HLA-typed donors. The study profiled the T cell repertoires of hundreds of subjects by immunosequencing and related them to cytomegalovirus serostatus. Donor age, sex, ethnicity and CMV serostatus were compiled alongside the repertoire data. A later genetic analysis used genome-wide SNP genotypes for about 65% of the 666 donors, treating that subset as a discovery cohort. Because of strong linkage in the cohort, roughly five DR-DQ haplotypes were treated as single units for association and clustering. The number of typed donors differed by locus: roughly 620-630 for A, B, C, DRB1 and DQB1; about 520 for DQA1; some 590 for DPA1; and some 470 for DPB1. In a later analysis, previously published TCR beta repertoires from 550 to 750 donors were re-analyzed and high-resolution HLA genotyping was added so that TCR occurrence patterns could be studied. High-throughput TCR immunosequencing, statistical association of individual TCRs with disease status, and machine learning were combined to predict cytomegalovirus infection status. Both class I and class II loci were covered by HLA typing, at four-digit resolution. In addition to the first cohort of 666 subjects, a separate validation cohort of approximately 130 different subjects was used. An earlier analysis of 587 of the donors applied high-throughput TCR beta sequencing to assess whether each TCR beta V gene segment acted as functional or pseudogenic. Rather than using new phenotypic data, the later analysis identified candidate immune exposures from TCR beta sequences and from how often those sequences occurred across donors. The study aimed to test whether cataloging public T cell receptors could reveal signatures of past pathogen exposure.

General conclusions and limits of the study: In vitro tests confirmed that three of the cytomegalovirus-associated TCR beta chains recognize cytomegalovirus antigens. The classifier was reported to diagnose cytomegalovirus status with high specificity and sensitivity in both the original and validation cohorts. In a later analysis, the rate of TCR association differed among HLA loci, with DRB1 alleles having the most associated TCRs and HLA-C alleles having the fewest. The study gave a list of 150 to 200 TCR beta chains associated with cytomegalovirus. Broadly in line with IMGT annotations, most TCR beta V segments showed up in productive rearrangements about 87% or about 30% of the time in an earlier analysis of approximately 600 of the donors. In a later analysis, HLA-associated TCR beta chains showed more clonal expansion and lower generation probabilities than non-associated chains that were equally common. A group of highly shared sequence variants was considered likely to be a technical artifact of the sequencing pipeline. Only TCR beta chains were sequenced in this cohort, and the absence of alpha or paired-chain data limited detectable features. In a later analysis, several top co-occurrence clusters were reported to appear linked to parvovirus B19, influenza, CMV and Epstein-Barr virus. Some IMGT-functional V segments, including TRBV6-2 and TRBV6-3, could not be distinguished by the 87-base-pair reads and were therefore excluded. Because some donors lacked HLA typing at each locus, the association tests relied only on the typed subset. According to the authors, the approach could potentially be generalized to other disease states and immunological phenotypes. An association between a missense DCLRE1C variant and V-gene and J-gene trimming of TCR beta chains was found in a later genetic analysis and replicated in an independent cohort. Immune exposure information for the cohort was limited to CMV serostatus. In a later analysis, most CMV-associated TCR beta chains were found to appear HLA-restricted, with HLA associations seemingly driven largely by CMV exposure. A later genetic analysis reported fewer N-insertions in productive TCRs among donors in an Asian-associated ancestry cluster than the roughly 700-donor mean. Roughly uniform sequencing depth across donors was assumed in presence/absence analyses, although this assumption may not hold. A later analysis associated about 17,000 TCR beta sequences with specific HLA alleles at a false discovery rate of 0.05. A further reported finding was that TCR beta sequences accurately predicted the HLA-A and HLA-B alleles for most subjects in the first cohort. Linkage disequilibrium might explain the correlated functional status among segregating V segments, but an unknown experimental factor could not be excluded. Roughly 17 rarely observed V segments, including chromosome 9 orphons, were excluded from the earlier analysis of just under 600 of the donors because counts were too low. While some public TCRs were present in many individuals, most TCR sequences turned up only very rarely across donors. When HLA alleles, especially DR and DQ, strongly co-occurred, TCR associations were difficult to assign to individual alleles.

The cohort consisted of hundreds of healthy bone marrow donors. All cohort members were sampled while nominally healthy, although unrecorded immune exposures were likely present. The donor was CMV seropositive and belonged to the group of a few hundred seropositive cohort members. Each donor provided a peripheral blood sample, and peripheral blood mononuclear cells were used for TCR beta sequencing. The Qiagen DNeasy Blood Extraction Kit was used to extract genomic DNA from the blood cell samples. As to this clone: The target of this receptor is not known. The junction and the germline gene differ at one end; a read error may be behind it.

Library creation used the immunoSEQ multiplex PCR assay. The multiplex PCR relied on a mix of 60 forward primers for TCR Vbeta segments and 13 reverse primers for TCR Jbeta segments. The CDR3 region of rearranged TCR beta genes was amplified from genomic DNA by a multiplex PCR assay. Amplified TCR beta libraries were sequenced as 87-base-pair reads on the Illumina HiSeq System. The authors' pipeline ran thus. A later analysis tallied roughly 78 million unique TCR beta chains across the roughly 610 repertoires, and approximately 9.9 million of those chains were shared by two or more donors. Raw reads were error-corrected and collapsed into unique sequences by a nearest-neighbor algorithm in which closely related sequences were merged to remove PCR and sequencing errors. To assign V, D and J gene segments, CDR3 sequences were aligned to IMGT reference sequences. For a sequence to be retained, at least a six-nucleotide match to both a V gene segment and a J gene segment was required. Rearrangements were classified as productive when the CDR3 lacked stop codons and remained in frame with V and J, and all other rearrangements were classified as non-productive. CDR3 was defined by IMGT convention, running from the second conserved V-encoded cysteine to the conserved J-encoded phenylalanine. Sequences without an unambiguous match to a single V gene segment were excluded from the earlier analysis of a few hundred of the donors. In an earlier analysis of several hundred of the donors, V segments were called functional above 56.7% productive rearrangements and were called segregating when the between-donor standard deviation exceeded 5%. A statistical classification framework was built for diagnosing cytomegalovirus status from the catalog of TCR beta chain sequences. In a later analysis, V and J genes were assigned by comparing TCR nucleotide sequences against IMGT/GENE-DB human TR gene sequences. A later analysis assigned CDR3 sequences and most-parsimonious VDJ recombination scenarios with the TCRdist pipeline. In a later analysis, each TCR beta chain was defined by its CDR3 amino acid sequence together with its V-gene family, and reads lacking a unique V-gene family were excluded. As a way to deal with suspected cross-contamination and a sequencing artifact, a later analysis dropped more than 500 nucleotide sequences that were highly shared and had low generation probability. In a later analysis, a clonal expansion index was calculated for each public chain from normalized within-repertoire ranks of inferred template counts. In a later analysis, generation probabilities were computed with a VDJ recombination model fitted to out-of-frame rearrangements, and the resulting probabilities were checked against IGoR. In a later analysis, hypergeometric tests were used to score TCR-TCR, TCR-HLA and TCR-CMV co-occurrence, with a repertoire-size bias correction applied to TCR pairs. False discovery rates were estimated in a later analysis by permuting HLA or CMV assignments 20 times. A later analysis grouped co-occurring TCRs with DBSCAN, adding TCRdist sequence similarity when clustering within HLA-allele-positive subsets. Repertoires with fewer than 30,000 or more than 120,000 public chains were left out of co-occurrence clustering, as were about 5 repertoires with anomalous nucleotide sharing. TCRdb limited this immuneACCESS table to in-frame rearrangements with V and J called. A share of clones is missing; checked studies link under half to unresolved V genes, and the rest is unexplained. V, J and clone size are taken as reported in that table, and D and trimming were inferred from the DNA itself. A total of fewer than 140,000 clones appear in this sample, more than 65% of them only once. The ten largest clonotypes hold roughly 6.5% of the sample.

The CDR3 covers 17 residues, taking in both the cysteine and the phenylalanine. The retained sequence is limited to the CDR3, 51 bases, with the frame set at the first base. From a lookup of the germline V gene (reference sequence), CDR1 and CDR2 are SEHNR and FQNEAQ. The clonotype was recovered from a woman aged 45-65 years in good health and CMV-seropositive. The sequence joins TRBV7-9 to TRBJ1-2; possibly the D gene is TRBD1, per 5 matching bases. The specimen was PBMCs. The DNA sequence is TGTTCCAGCAGCCTCCCCAATACAGGTGCAGGTGACTATGGCTACACCTTC. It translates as CSSSLPNTGAGDYGYTF.